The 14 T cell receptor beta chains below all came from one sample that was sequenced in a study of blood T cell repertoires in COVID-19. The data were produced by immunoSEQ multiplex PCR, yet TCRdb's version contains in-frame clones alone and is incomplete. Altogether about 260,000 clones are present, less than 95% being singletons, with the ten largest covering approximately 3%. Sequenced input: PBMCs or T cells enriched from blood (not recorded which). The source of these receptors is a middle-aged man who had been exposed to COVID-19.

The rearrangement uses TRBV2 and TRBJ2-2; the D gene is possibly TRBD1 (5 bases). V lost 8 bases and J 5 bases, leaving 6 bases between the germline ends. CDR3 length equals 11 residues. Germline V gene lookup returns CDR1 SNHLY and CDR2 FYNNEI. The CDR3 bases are TGTGCCAGCGGGGCGACCGGGGAGCTGTTTTTT. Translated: CASGATGELFF.

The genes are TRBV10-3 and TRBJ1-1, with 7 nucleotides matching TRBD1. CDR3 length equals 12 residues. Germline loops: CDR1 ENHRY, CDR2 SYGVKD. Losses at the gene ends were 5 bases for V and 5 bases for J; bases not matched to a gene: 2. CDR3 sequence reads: CAISSGGTEAFF. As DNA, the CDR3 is TGTGCCATCAGTTCAGGGGGGACTGAAGCTTTCTTT.

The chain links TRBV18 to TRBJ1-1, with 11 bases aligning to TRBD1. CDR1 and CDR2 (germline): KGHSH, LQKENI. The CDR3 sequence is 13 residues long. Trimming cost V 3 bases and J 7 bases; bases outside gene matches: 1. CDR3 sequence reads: CASSPGQGDEAFF. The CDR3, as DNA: TGTGCCAGCTCACCGGGACAGGGGGATGAAGCTTTCTTT.

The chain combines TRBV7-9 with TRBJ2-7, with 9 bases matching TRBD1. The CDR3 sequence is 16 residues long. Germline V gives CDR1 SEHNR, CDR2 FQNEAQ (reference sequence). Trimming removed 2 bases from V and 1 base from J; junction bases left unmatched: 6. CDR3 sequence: CASSLHPGQGSYEQYF. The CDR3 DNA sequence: TGTGCCAGCAGCTTACACCCGGGACAGGGATCCTACGAGCAGTACTTC.

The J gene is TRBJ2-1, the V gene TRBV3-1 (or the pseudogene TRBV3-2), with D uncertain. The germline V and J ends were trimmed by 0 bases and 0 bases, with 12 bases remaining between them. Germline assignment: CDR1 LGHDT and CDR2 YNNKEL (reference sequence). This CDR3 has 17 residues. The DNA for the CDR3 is TGTGCCAGCAGCCAAGATTTGGGCTCAAGCTCCTACAATGAGCAGTTCTTC. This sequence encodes CASSQDLGSSSYNEQFF.

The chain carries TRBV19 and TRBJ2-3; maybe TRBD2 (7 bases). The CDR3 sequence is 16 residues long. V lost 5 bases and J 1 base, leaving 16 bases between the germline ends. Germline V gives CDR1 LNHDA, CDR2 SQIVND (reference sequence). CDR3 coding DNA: TGTGCCAGTAGTCCGAGACGGGGGGCTCGCACAGATACGCAGTATTTT. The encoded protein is CASSPRRGARTDTQYF.

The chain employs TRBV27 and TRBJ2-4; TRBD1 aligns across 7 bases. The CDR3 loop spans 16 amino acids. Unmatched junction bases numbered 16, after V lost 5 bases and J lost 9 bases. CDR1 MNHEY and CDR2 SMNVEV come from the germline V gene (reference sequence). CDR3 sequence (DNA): TGTGCCAGCAGTCTACTAGAAGGGGGCGCGGGTGTCATTCAGTACTTC. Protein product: CASSLLEGGAGVIQYF.

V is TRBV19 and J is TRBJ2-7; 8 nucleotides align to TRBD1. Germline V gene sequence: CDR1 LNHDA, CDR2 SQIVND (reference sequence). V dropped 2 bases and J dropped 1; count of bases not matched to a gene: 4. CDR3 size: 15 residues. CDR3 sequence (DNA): TGTGCCAGTAGTATACGAGGGACAGGTTCCTACGAGCAGTACTTC. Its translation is CASSIRGTGSYEQYF.

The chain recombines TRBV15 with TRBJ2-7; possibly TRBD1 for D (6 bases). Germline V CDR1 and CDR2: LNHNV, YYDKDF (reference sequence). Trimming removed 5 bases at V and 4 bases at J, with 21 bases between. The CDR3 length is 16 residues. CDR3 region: CATSGIQGLSIYEQYF. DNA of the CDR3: TGTGCCACCAGCGGGATACAGGGCCTTTCCATTTACGAGCAGTACTTC. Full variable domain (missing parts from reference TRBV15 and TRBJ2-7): DAMVIQNPRYQVTQFGKPVTLSCSQTLNHNVMYWYQQKSSQAPKLLFHYYDKDFNNEADTPDNFQSRRPNTSFCFLDIRSPGLGDTAMYLCATSGIQGLSIYEQYFGPGTRLTVT.

DNA for the CDR3: TGTGCCAGCAGTTTAGGGAGTGGCGGCTACACCTTC. Encoded protein: CASSLGSGGYTF. The rearrangement links TRBV28 to TRBJ1-2, with no clear D. There are 12 residues in the CDR3. V dropped 2 bases and J dropped 8 bases, with 9 bases sitting between them. Germline-derived CDR1 and CDR2 are MDHEN and SYDVKM.

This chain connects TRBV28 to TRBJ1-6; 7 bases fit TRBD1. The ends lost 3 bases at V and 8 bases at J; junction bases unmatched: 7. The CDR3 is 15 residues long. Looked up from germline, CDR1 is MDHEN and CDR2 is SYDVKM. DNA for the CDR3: TGTGCCAGCAGTTTGGCGAACAGGGGACATTCACCCCTCCACTTT. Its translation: CASSLANRGHSPLHF.

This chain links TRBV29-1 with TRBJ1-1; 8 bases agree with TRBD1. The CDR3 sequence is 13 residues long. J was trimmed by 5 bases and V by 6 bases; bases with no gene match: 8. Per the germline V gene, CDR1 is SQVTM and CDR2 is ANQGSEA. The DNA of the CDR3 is TGCAGCGTCGGGGGACAGGCTGGGACTGAAGCTTTCTTT. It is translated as CSVGGQAGTEAFF.

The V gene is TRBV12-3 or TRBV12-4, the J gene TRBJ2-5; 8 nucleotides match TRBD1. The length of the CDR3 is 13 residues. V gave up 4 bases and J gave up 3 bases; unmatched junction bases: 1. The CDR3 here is CASSSTGEETQYF. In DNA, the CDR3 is TGTGCCAGCAGTTCGACAGGGGAAGAGACCCAGTACTTC.

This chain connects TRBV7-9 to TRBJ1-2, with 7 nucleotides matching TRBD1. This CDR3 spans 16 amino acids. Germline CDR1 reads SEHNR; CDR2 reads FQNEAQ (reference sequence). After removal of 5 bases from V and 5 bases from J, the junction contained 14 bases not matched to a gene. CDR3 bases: TGTGCCAGCAGCCTTTTTGAGGGACAGAGGTCTTATGGCTACACCTTC. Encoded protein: CASSLFEGQRSYGYTF.